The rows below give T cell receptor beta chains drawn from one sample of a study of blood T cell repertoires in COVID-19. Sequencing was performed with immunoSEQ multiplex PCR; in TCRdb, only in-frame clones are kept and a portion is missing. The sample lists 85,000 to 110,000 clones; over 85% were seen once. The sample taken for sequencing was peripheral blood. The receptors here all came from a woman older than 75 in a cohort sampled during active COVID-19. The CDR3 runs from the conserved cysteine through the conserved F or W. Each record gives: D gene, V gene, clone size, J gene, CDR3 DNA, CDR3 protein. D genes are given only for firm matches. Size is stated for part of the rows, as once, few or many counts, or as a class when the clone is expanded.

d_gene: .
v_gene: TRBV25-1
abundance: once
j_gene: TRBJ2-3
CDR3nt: TGTGCCAGCAGTGAGGAGGACGGGGATACGCAGTATTTT
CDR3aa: CASSEEDGDTQYF

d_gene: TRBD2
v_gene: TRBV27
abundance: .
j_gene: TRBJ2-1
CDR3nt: TGTGCCAGCAAAATAGCGGGACCTGCTTACAATGAGCAGTTCTTC
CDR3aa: CASKIAGPAYNEQFF

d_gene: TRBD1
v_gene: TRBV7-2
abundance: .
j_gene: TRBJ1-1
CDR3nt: TGTGCCAGCAGCGCTACAGGGGGCAGGGCTGAAGCTTTCTTT
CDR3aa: CASSATGGRAEAFF

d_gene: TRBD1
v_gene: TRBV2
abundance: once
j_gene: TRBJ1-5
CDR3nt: TGTGCCAGCACGGGACAGGGGAAAAATCAGCCCCAGCATTTT
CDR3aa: CASTGQGKNQPQHF

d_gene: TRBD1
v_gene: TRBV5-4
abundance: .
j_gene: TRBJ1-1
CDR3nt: TGTGCCAGCAGCTTTGGGGGACAGCTGAACACTGAAGCTTTCTTT
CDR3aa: CASSFGGQLNTEAFF

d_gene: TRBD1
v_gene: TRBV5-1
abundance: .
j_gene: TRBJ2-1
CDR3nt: TGCGCCAGCAAGGCCGGGACAGGGGCCTACAATGAGCAGTTCTTC
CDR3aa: CASKAGTGAYNEQFF

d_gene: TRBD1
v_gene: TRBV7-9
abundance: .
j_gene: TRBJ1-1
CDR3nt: TGTGCCAGCAGCAGCGGACAGGGGAACACTGAAGCTTTCTTT
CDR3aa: CASSSGQGNTEAFF

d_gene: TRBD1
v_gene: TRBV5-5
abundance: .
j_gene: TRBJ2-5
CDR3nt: TGTGCCAGCAGCGTACAGGGGCGCCCAGAGACCCAGTACTTC
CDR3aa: CASSVQGRPETQYF

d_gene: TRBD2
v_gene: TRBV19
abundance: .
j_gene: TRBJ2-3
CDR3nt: TGTGCCAGTAGTATTAGGCGGGAGGTCTCAGATACGCAGTATTTT
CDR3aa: CASSIRREVSDTQYF

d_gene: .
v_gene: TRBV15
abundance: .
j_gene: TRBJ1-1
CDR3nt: TGTGCCACCAGCAACGGACAGACCGCCGGGAGGACTGAAGCTTTCTTT
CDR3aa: CATSNGQTAGRTEAFF

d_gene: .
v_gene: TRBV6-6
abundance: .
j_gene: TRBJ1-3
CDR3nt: TGTGCCAGCAGCGGAGAGTCACTCTCTGGAAACACCATATATTTT
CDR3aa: CASSGESLSGNTIYF

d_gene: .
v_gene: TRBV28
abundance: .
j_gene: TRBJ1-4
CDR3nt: TGTGCCAGCAGCCACCGGGGGGGGTGTGAAAAACTGTTTTTT
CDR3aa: CASSHRGGCEKLFF

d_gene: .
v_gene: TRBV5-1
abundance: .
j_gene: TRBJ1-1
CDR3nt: TGCGCCAGCAGCTACCGGGACAAGCTGAACACTGAAGCTTTCTTT
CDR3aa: CASSYRDKLNTEAFF

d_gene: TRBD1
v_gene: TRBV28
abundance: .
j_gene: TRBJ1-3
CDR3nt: TGTGCCAGCAGGAGACAGGGGGCGCCCCTAGCCTCCTTT
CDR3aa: CASRRQGAPLASF

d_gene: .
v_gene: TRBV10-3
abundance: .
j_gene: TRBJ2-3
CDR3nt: TGTGCCATCAGTGTCCGGGGAGATACGCAGTATTTT
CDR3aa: CAISVRGDTQYF

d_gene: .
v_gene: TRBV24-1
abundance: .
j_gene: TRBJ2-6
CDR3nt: TGTGCCACCAGTGACGCAGGGATCGGGGCCAACGTCCTGACTTTC
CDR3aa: CATSDAGIGANVLTF

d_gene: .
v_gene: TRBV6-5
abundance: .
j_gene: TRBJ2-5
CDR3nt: TGTGCCAGCAGTTACTCGACGTCTGGGAGTTCGGAGACCCAGTACTTC
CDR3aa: CASSYSTSGSSETQYF

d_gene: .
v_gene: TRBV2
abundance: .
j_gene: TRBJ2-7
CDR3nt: TGTGCCAGCGGATTTCTAACTTTGACAGGTTTTTGGGAGCAGTACTTC
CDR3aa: CASGFLTLTGFWEQYF

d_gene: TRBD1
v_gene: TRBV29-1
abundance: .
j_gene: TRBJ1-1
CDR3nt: TGCAGCGCCGACAGGGGGCTTGTCACTGAAGCTTTCTTT
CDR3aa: CSADRGLVTEAFF

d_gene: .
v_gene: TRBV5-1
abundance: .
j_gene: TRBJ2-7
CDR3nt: TGCGCCAGCAGCCCCGAACAGGGCGGGGGCGAGCAGTACTTC
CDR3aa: CASSPEQGGGEQYF

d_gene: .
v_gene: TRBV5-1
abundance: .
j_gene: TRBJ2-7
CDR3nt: TGCGCCAGCAGCTTAGGGGCCTTCTACGAGCAGTACTTC
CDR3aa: CASSLGAFYEQYF

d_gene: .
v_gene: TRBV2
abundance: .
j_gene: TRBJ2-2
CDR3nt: TGTGCCAGCAGTTCGAGACTAGGGGACACCGGGGAGCTGTTTTTT
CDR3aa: CASSSRLGDTGELFF

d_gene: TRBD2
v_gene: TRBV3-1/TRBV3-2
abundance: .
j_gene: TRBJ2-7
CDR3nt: TGTGCCAGCAGCCAAGTGATCAGCGGGGGGGCCGAGCAGTACTTC
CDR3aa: CASSQVISGGAEQYF

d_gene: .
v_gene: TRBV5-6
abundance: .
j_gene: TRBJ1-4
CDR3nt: TGTGCCAGCAGCTTAGCGGGCAACGATGAAAAACTGTTTTTT
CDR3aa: CASSLAGNDEKLFF

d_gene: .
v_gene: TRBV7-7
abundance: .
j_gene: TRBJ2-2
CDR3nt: TGTGCTAGCAGCTTAGAGGCGGGAAAAAACACCGGGGAGCTGTTTTTT
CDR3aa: CASSLEAGKNTGELFF

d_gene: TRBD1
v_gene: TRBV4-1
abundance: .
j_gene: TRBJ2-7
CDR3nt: TGCGCCAGCAGCCAAGATGGAACAGGGGGCTGGGACGAGCAGTACTTC
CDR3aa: CASSQDGTGGWDEQYF

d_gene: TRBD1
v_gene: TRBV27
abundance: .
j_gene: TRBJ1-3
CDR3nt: TGTGCCAGCAGTCTGACAGGGAGGTCTGGAAACACCATATATTTT
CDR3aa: CASSLTGRSGNTIYF

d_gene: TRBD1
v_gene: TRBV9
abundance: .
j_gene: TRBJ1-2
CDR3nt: TGTGCCAGCAGCAAACTACAGGGGGCGCAGGGGGGCTACACCTTC
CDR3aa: CASSKLQGAQGGYTF

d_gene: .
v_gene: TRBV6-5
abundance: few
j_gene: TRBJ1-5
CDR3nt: TGTGCCATACAGGGTTATAGCAATCAGCCCCAGCATTTT
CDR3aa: CAIQGYSNQPQHF